A few counts support the clone carrying this T cell receptor beta chain. Its antigen remains unknown. A CD45RO/CCR7/CD25/CD127/CD95/CD27 panel sorted naive, central memory, regulatory and stem cell-like memory CD4+ cells. V lost 1 base to trimming and J lost 7 bases; unmatched junction nucleotides: 6. The CDR3 totals 15 residues. Germline CDR1 and CDR2: MDHEN and SYDVKM. What was sequenced were expressed TCRB transcripts, since all of the isolated RNA had been reverse transcribed. For naive, central memory and regulatory T cell samples, reads averaged about 3.5 million. Assay used: immunoSEQ multiplex PCR; TCRdb lists only in-frame clones, some missing. The sample has 130,000 to 150,000 clones, approximately 52% seen once; the top ten hold approximately 0.4%. The data belong to a study of beta chain features in type 1 diabetes. Overall study findings and caveats: Insertions at VDJ junctions were less frequent in type 1 diabetes patients. These patients also deleted more nucleotides at the same junctions. Naive, central memory and Treg TCRB repertoires appeared more alike in patients than in healthy donors.

The chain couples TRBV28 to TRBJ2-7; 11 bases align to TRBD2. The receptor comes from a man in his late teens or twenties in good health. The sequenced material came from Tregs from blood. Here the CDR3 reads CASSLSASGRSEQYF. The CDR3 nucleotides read TGTGCCAGCAGTTTATCGGCTAGCGGGAGGAGTGAGCAGTACTTC. The whole variable domain, remainder taken from reference TRBV28 and TRBJ2-7, is DVKVTQSSRYLVKRTGEKVFLECVQDMDHENMFWYRQDPGLGLRLIYFSYDVKMKEKGDIPEGYSVSREKKERFSLILESASTNQTSMYLCASSLSASGRSEQYFGPGTRLTVT.